This T cell receptor beta chain was profiled in a study of shared clonotypes between healthy human individuals. Study in general: Two female and three male donors aged 18 to 49 were enrolled.

Notes on the study in general: Blood was the sole source, and tissue repertoires probably differ.

The CDR3 extends over 11 amino acids. Trimming shortened V by 4 bases and J by 12 bases, and 12 bases separated the two germline ends. Looked up from germline, CDR1 is SGHTS and CDR2 is YDEGEE. The assay was run at deep level. Some clones are missing from TCRdb's copy, which holds only in-frame ones; the method was immunoSEQ multiplex PCR. The data hold roughly 1,600,000 clones, with 98% to 99% observed a single time. Points on this clone: Its antigen is undetermined.

V gene TRBV5-8 combines with J gene TRBJ2-3; unclear D gene. The receptor comes from a man aged 25-45 years in good health. The sample consisted of naive CD4+ T cells sorted from blood. Noted subset: CD45RA+ positively selected. For the CDR3, the DNA is TGTGCCAGCAGCGCGGACCCTGATCAGTATTTT. This sequence encodes CASSADPDQYF.